Below are 28 T cell receptor gamma chains sequenced from a single sample in a study of intestinal T cells in coeliac disease. The TRG library came from roughly 200 ng of biopsy DNA amplified with LymphoTrack primers. TCRdb applied CATT to the multiplex PCR reads for clone calling. Here the sample spans several hundred gamma-chain clones, about 49% being singletons. Genomic DNA came from ten approximately 4.7-µm formalin-fixed paraffin-embedded scrolls per case. Material: a duodenal biopsy. The source of these receptors is a human donor with celiac disease.

V and J are TRGV9 and TRGJ1 or TRGJ2. This CDR3 contains 17 residues. V trimming: 5 bases; J trimming: 10 bases; junction bases outside the gene matches: 26. In germline, CDR1 is GITISATS, CDR2 ISYDGTV (reference sequence). The CDR3 reads CALWGGAHCIGIIKKLF. The CDR3 DNA sequence: TGTGCCTTGTGGGGAGGTGCACATTGTATTGGGATTATAAAGAAACTCTTT.

The V and J genes are TRGV2 and TRGJ1 or TRGJ2. With V trimmed by 1 base and J by 4 bases, 4 bases remained unmatched. The CDR3 runs 13 residues. Looked up from germline, CDR1 is EGSNGY and CDR2 is YDSYNSKV. DNA for the CDR3: TGTGCCACCTGGGACGGCTCATATTATAAGAAACTCTTT. Encoded protein: CATWDGSYYKKLF.

On this clone itself: A much larger clone lies one base from this, so it may be a read error. Other nucleotide sequences from this sample produce the same CDR3. The chain combines TRGV3 with TRGJ1 or TRGJ2. CDR3 length equals 11 residues. Germline-derived CDR1 and CDR2 are VTNTFY and YDVSTARD (reference sequence). In nucleotides, the CDR3 is TGTGCCACCTGGGACAGGCCTAAGAAACTCTTC. This sequence encodes CATWDRPKKLF.

This clone counts as large. The chain recombines TRGV9 with TRGJ1 or TRGJ2. The germline CDR1 and CDR2 sequences are GITISATS and ISYDGTV (reference sequence). The length of the CDR3 is 12 residues. V was clipped by 3 bases and J by 3 bases; unmatched bases: 2. This CDR3 is CALWERYYKKLF. CDR3 in DNA: TGTGCCTTGTGGGAGCGTTATTATAAGAAACTCTTT.

Worth noting for this clone: This may stem from a read error, because a much larger clone lies one nucleotide away. This CDR3 is also generated by other DNA sequences in the sample. This chain uses TRGV11 with TRGJP2. TRGV11 counts as an open reading frame of uncertain function. The CDR3 is made up of 16 amino acids. The ends lost 4 bases at V and 8 bases at J; junction bases unmatched: 13. The CDR3 is CACWISPVRSDWIKTF. The CDR3 nucleotides are TGTGCCTGCTGGATTAGTCCAGTGAGGAGCGATTGGATCAAGACGTTT.

On this clone: The junction departs from the called germline gene at one end, perhaps through a read error. The CDR3 spells CAYLGLGKFYSSDWIKTF. In DNA, the CDR3 is TGCGCCTACCTGGGACTGGGGAAATTTTATAGTAGTGATTGGATCAAGACGTTT. The rearrangement joins TRGV2 to TRGJP2. Germline CDR1 and CDR2: EGSNGY and YDSYNSKV. This CDR3 spans 18 amino acids.

Concerning this clone: The amino acid sequence in TCRdb belongs to a much larger clone and departs from this DNA's translation at residue 10, likely a sequencing read error; the sequence shown is translated from the DNA. The chain carries TRGV3 and TRGJ1 or TRGJ2. Germline values: CDR1 VTNTFY, CDR2 YDVSTARD (reference sequence). This CDR3 comprises 16 residues. V was pared by 0 bases and J by 6 bases, with 14 bases of the junction left unmatched. The DNA for the CDR3 is TGTGCCACCTGGGACAGGCCCCTATCCCTTACTTATAAGAAACTCTTT. It codes for CATWDRPLSLTYKKLF.

By share of the sample, this clone is large (0.1 to 1%). The CDR3 nucleotides read TGTGCTGCGCGATCTTATAAGAAACTCTTT. It is translated as CAARSYKKLF. The gene calls are TRGV10 and TRGJ1 or TRGJ2. TRGV10 is known as an ORF, though its function is uncertain. CDR3 size: 10 residues. Unmatched junction bases numbered 5, after V lost 11 bases and J lost 6 bases.

This chain connects TRGV2 to TRGJ1 or TRGJ2. The germline gives CDR1 EGSNGY, CDR2 YDSYNSKV. The CDR3 runs to 14 residues. Trimming cost V 5 bases and J 5 bases; bases outside gene matches: 12. This CDR3 is CATWGRGGDYKKLF. DNA of the CDR3: TGTGCCACCTGGGGACGGGGGGGGGATTATAAGAAACTCTTT.

This clone has a handful of counts. A clone one base away is much larger, so this may be a read error. Other DNA sequences from this sample encode an identical CDR3 as well. The chain joins TRGV8 to TRGJ1 or TRGJ2. CDR1 and CDR2 from the germline V gene are VENAVY and YDSYNSRV. With V trimmed by 0 bases and J by 5 bases, 1 base remained unmatched. The CDR3 has 12 residues. The CDR3: CATWDRDYKKLF. DNA for the CDR3: TGTGCCACCTGGGATAGGGATTATAAGAAACTCTTT.

The V call is TRGV10, the J call TRGJP1. TRGV10 counts as an open reading frame of uncertain function. Trimming took 13 bases from V and 3 from J; bases not matched to a gene: 21. This CDR3 is 17 amino acids long. CDR3 region: CAGVGYYRMATGWFKIF. DNA for the CDR3: TGTGCTGGCGTGGGATATTATCGTATGGCCACTGGTTGGTTCAAGATATTT.

Judged by abundance, this clone is large. The V and J genes are TRGV10 and TRGJ1 or TRGJ2. TRGV10 is marked as an open reading frame, function uncertain. Germline trimming cut 8 bases from V and 6 bases from J; bases unmatched to any gene: 8. This CDR3 is built from 12 residues. In nucleotides, the CDR3 is TGTGCTGCGTGGGATTTAGGTTATAAGAAACTCTTT. It yields the protein CAAWDLGYKKLF.

The chain joins TRGV11 to TRGJP2. TRGV11 carries the ORF label, with uncertain function. Germline trimming cut 1 base from V and 3 bases from J; bases unmatched to any gene: 8. The CDR3 runs to 17 residues. CDR3 coding DNA: TGTGCCTGCTGGATTAGGCATCGAGGAGGTAGTGATTGGATCAAGACGTTT. Translation gives CACWIRHRGGSDWIKTF.

As to this clone: Its ends do not fully match the called genes, so a read error is possible. V gene TRGV8 combines with J gene TRGJ1 or TRGJ2. The CDR3 loop spans 16 amino acids. The V gene's germline CDR1 is VENAVY and CDR2 YDSYNSRV. The CDR3 nucleotides read TGCGCCACCTGGGACACAACTCGGGATTTTACTTATAAGAAACTCTTT. Amino acids: CATWDTTRDFTYKKLF.

For this clone: Other DNA sequences in this sample translate to the same CDR3. V and J are TRGV2 and TRGJP2. Per germline, CDR1 EGSNGY and CDR2 YDSYNSKV. The CDR3 is made up of 18 amino acids. With 3 bases clipped from V and 0 bases from J, the junction kept 13 bases outside the gene matches. CDR3 nucleotides: TGTGCCACCTGGGACTGGGGAAATTTTTATAGTAGTGATTGGATCAAGACGTTT. This codes for CATWDWGNFYSSDWIKTF.

This chain joins TRGV2 and TRGJ1 or TRGJ2. The germline gives CDR1 EGSNGY, CDR2 YDSYNSKV. The CDR3 covers 21 residues. Trimming removed 0 bases from V and 0 bases from J; junction bases left unmatched: 23. The CDR3 spells CATWDGPSGPSLTENYYKKLF. The CDR3 nucleotides read TGTGCCACCTGGGACGGGCCCTCCGGACCGTCTTTAACGGAGAATTATTATAAGAAACTCTTT.

This clone rates as large (0.1 to 1%). This chain connects TRGV8 to TRGJ1 or TRGJ2. Germline-derived CDR1 and CDR2 are VENAVY and YDSYNSRV. Germline trimming cut 2 bases from V and 5 bases from J; bases unmatched to any gene: 0. The CDR3 loop spans 11 amino acids. For the CDR3, the DNA is TGTGCCACCTGGGATAATTATAAGAAACTCTTT. Its translation: CATWDNYKKLF.

The chain links TRGV8 to TRGJ1 or TRGJ2. Looked up from germline, CDR1 is VENAVY and CDR2 is YDSYNSRV. The ends lost 5 bases at V and 7 bases at J; junction bases unmatched: 14. This CDR3 spans 14 amino acids. CDR3: CATWGYRLGYKKLF. CDR3 bases: TGTGCCACCTGGGGATATCGGTTGGGGTATAAGAAACTCTTT.

This clone rates as hyperexpanded. The gene calls are TRGV8 and TRGJP1. V dropped 3 bases and J dropped 10; count of bases not matched to a gene: 2. CDR1 and CDR2 from the germline V gene are VENAVY and YDSYNSRV. CDR3 length: 11 residues. CDR3: CATWDFWFKIF. CDR3 in DNA: TGTGCCACCTGGGATTTTTGGTTCAAGATATTT.

The chain has TRGV10 and TRGJ1 or TRGJ2. TRGV10 is sorted into the ORF group, with uncertain function. This CDR3 comprises 13 residues. Germline trimming cut 8 bases from V and 6 bases from J; bases unmatched to any gene: 11. The CDR3 coding sequence is TGTGCTGCGTGGGATCCACTTGGTTATAAGAAACTCTTT. Translated: CAAWDPLGYKKLF.

This clone has a single count. V gene TRGV11 combines with J gene TRGJ1 or TRGJ2. TRGV11 is given ORF status, its function remaining uncertain. The V and J ends lost 7 bases and 9 bases, in that order; junction bases with no gene match: 9. CDR3 size: 12 residues. The CDR3 DNA reads TGTGCCTGCTGGATGTCTATTATTAAGAAACTCTTT. Translation gives CACWMSIIKKLF.

Notes on this clone: The junction shows a germline mismatch at one end, possibly a read error. V gene TRGV11 combines with J gene TRGJ1 or TRGJ2. TRGV11 is recorded as an ORF, its role being uncertain. The CDR3 contains 11 residues. The CDR3 here is CACLIYYKKLF. The CDR3 DNA reads as TGTGCCTGCTTGATTTATTATAAGAAACTCTTT.

The gene calls are TRGV2 and TRGJ1 or TRGJ2. The CDR3 totals 21 residues. In germline, CDR1 is EGSNGY, CDR2 YDSYNSKV. V gave up 0 bases and J gave up 0 bases; unmatched junction bases: 23. CDR3 residues: CATWDGPVRTVLTENYYKKLF. CDR3 bases: TGTGCCACCTGGGACGGGCCCGTCCGGACCGTCTTAACGGAGAATTATTATAAGAAACTCTTT.

The chain uses TRGV2 and TRGJP1. The CDR3 is made up of 15 amino acids. Germline V gene data show CDR1 as EGSNGY and CDR2 as YDSYNSKV. V lost 0 bases and J lost 7; bases outside the gene matches: 8. CDR3 protein: CATWDGADYGWFKIF. The CDR3 DNA sequence: TGTGCCACCTGGGACGGGGCAGATTATGGTTGGTTCAAGATATTT.

This chain uses TRGV9 with TRGJ1 or TRGJ2. The ends lost 0 bases at V and 7 bases at J; junction bases unmatched: 12. This CDR3 spans 15 amino acids. Germline CDR1 GITISATS, CDR2 ISYDGTV (reference sequence). CDR3 in amino acids: CALWEVHTVVYKKLF. CDR3 DNA: TGTGCCTTGTGGGAGGTGCATACCGTTGTATATAAGAAACTCTTT.

CDR3 bases: TGTGCCACCTTGGGAGTTAGTGATTGGATCAAGACGTTT. It encodes CATLGVSDWIKTF. The V gene is TRGV2, the J gene TRGJP2. The length of the CDR3 is 13 residues. The V gene's germline CDR1 is EGSNGY and CDR2 YDSYNSKV. J was trimmed by 4 bases and V by 8 bases; bases with no gene match: 7.

This chain joins TRGV2 and TRGJP1. The V gene end was trimmed by 5 bases and the J gene end by 0 bases; junction bases not matched to a gene: 6. This CDR3 contains 15 residues. Looked up from germline, CDR1 is EGSNGY and CDR2 is YDSYNSKV. CDR3 DNA: TGTGCCACCTGGGGAGGTGATACCACTGGTTGGTTCAAGATATTT. Amino acids: CATWGGDTTGWFKIF.

The V gene is TRGV11, the J gene TRGJ1 or TRGJ2. TRGV11 is known as an ORF, though its function is uncertain. The CDR3 length is 16 residues. The J segment lost 9 bases and the V segment lost 7 bases, leaving 21 bases of the junction unmatched. The chain's CDR3 is CACWIPGSVSFIKKLF. CDR3 nucleotides: TGTGCCTGCTGGATCCCGGGATCCGTTTCATTTATTAAGAAACTCTTT.